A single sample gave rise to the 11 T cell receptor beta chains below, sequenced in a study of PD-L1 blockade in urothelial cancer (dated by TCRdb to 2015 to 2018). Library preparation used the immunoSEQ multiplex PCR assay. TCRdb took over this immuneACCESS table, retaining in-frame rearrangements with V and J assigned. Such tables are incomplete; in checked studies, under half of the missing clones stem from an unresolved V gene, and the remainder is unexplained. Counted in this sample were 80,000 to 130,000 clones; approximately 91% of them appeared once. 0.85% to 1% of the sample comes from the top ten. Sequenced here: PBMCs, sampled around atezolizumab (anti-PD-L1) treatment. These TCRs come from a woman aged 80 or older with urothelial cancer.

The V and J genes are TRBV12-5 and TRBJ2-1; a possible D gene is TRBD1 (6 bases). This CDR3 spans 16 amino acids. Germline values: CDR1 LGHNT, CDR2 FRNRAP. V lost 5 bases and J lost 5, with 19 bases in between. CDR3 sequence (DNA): TGTGCTAGTGGTCCCCCTACCGGGACAACCGACAATGAGCAGTTCTTC. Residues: CASGPPTGTTDNEQFF.

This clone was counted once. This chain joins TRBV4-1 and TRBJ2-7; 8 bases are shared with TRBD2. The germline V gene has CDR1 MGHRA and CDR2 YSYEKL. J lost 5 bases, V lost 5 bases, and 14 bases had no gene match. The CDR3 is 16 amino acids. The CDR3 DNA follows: TGCGCCAGCAGCTCAATCGGGCGGGAGGTCCCCCACGAGCAGTACTTC. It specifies CASSSIGREVPHEQYF.

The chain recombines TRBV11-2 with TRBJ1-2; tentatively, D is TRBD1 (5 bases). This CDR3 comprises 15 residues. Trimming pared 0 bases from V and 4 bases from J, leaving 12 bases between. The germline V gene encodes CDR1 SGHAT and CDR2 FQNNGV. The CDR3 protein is CASSLDGGLFYGYTF. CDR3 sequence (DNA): TGTGCCAGCAGCTTAGATGGGGGACTTTTCTATGGCTACACCTTC.

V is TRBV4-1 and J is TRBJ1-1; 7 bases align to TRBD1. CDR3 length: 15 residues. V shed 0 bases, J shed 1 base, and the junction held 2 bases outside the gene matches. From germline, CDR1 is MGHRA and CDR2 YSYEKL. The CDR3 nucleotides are TGCGCCAGCAGCCAAGATTGGACAGGGAACACTGAAGCTTTCTTT. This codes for CASSQDWTGNTEAFF.

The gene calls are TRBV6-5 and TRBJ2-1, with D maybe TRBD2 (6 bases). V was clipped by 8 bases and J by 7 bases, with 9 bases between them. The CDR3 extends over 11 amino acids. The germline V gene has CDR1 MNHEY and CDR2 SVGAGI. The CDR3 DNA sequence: TGTGCCAGCGGGAGGCCAAATGAGCAGTTCTTC. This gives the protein CASGRPNEQFF.

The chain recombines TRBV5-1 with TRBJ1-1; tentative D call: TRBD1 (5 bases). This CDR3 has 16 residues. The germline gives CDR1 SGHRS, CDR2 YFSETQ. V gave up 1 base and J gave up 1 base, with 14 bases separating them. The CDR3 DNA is TGCGCCAGCAGCTTGAGTGGGGTCAGGGAGAACACTGAAGCTTTCTTT. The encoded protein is CASSLSGVRENTEAFF.

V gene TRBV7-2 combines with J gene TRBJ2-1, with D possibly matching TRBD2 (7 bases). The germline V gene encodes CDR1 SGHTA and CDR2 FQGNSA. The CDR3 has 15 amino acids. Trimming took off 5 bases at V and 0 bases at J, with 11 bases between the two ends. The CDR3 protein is CASSRGASSYNEQFF. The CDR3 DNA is TGTGCCAGCAGCCGGGGGGCCAGCTCCTACAATGAGCAGTTCTTC.

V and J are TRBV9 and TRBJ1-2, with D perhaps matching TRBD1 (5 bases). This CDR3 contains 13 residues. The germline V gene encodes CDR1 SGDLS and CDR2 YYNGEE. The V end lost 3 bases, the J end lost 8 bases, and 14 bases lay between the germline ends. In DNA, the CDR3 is TGTGCCAGCAGCGAAGGACACGGAATGGGCTACACCTTC. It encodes CASSEGHGMGYTF.

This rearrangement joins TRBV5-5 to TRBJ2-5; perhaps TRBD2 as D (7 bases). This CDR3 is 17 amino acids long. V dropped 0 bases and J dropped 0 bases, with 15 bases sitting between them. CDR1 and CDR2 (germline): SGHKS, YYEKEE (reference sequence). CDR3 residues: CASSLGEGGSYQETQYF. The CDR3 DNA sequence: TGTGCCAGCAGCTTGGGGGAGGGGGGGTCGTACCAAGAGACCCAGTACTTC.

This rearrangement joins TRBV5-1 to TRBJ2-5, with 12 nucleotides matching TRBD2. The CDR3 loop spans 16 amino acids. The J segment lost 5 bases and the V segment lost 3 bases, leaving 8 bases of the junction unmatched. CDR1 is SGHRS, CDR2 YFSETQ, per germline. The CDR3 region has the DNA TGCGCCAGCAGCTCGCTAGCGGGAGGGCCTGCGGAGACCCAGTACTTC. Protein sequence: CASSSLAGGPAETQYF.

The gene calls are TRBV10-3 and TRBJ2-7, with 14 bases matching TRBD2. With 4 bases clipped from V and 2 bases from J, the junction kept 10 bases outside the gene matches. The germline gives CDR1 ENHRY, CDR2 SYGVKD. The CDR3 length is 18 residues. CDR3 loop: CAISGRGLAGGSTYEQYF. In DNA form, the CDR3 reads TGTGCCATCAGTGGGCGAGGACTAGCGGGAGGATCGACCTACGAGCAGTACTTC.